This T cell receptor beta chain originates from a study of radiotherapy plus CTLA-4 blockade in lung cancer. Study context: An objective response was seen in under 20% of patients, and disease control in around 31%. Findings of the study overall: Once radiotherapy plus ipilimumab had been given, TCR clones derived from tumor expanded in blood.

V was pared by 3 bases and J by 0 bases, with 7 bases of the junction left unmatched. The CDR3 runs 18 residues. Germline loops: CDR1 LNHDA, CDR2 SQIVND (reference sequence). On this clone itself: Its specificity is not known.

Only in-frame clones appear in the TCRdb table, and some are missing; sequencing was by immunoSEQ multiplex PCR. The sample carries about 85,000 clones, about 90% recorded once. Sequenced material: peripheral blood, taken from a patient treated with radiotherapy plus ipilimumab. This chain uses TRBV19 with TRBJ2-6; 8 positions match TRBD1. The sequence was obtained from a human donor with non-small cell lung cancer who had a partial response to radiotherapy plus ipilimumab. The CDR3 reads CASSIWGQDLSGANVLTF. As DNA, the CDR3 is TGTGCCAGTAGTATTTGGGGACAGGACCTCTCTGGGGCCAACGTCCTGACTTTC. The full variable domain, completed using reference TRBV19 and TRBJ2-6, is DGGITQSPKYLFRKEGQNVTLSCEQNLNHDAMYWYRQDPGQGLRLIYYSQIVNDFQKGDIAEGYSVSREKKESFPLTVTSAQKNPTAFYLCASSIWGQDLSGANVLTFGAGSRLTVL.